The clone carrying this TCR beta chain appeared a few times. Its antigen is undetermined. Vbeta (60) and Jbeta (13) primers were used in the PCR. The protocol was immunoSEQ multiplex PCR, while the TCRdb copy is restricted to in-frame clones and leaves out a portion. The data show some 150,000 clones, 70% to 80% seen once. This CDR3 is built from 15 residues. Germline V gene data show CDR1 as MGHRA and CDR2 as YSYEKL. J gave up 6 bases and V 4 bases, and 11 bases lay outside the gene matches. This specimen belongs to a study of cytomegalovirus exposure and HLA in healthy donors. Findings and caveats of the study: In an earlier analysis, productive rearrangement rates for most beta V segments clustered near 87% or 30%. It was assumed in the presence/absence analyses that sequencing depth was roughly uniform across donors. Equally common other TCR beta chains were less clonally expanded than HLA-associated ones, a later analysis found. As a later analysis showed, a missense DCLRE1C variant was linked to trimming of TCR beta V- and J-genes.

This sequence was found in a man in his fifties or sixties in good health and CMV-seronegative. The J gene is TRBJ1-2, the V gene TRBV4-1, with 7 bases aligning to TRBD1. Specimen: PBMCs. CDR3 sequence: CASSPLGGGWDGYTF. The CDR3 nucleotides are TGCGCCAGCAGCCCCCTCGGAGGGGGCTGGGATGGCTACACCTTC.